Following are 22 T cell receptor beta chains from one sample sequenced in a study of T cell clonality in common variable immunodeficiency. Sequencing used immunoSEQ multiplex PCR; TCRdb keeps in-frame clones, though not all of them. The table lists some 45,000 clones, no singletons, with roughly 2.1% in the top ten. The sequencing input was peripheral blood mononuclear cells. These receptors all come from a person aged 18 to 75 in good health.

This clone was seen many times. The read finishes 3 residues shy of the CDR3 end, and the germline J gene is used to complete it. J is TRBJ1-5 and V is TRBV5-1; tentative D call: TRBD1 (6 bases). Germline V lookup: CDR1 SGHRS, CDR2 YFSETQ. This CDR3 contains 15 residues. Trimming shortened V by 4 bases and J by 5 bases, and 16 bases separated the two germline ends. The CDR3 loop is CASSKDGGRDQPQHF. CDR3 DNA, as far as it was read: TGCGCCAGCAGCAAGGATGGGGGCAGGGATCAGCCC.

For this clone: The junction departs from the called germline gene at one end, perhaps through a read error. The read terminates 3 residues before the CDR3 end, so the remaining end is supplied by the germline J gene. Other DNA variants within this sample encode the same CDR3. This sequence joins TRBV20-1 and TRBJ1-2, with D perhaps matching TRBD1 (5 bases). This CDR3 region has 13 residues. Germline CDR1 DFQATT, CDR2 SNEGSKA (reference sequence). CDR3 DNA, as far as it was read: TGCAGTGCGAGACCCCGGGACTCCTATGGA. It yields the protein CSARPRDSYG. The entire CDR3 protein is CSARPRDSYGYTF.

This clone was recorded many times. Read coverage stops 3 residues before the CDR3 terminus; the germline J gene supplies the remainder. The V call is TRBV18, the J call TRBJ2-7; possibly TRBD1 for D (5 bases). V was clipped by 2 bases and J by 5 bases, with 19 bases between them. The CDR3 spans 16 residues. Germline V gene sequence: CDR1 KGHSH, CDR2 LQKENI. This chain's CDR3 is CASSPAQGTLFDEQYF. The CDR3 DNA, read in part, is TGTGCCAGCTCACCAGCGCAGGGTACCCTATTTGACGAG.

This clone was detected ten times or more. The read halts 3 residues ahead of the CDR3 end, with the missing end drawn from the germline J gene. The rearrangement links TRBV6-1 to TRBJ1-5; no definite D call. CDR1 is MNHNS and CDR2 is SASEGT in the germline V gene. The CDR3 has 14 residues. V was trimmed by 1 base and J by 2 bases, leaving 6 bases between them. The CDR3 here is CASSEGSGNQPQHF. CDR3 bases read: TGTGCCAGCAGTGAAGGATCGGGCAATCAGCCC.

This clone was seen ten or more times. Incomplete CDR3 DNA: TGCGCCAGCAGCTCCCAGACAGGGGGGGGGAACTATGGC. This translates into CASSSQTGGGNYG. The CDR3, in full, reads CASSSQTGGGNYGYTF. This chain links TRBV5-1 with TRBJ1-2; 9 bases line up with TRBD1. The read gets to within 3 residues of the CDR3 end, and the germline J gene fills in the rest. V was clipped by 3 bases and J by 2 bases; unmatched bases: 8. The germline V gene has CDR1 SGHRS and CDR2 YFSETQ. CDR3 size: 16 residues.

This clone was seen repeatedly, ten times or more. One end of the junction varies from germline; a read error may be responsible. The DNA ends 3 residues before the CDR3 does, and the rest of the CDR3 is filled in from the germline J gene. This chain uses TRBV4-2 with TRBJ2-7; tentatively, D is TRBD1 (5 bases). The CDR3 extends over 15 amino acids. Germline V gene data show CDR1 as LGHNA and CDR2 as YNFKEQ. CDR3 amino acids: CASSQDPGSSYEQYF. Partial CDR3 DNA: TGCGCCAGCAGCCAGGACCCAGGGTCGTCCTACGAG.

This clone was picked up many times. The sequence runs out 3 residues before the end of the CDR3; the remainder is reconstructed from the germline J gene. The V and J genes are TRBV7-3 and TRBJ2-7; 11 bases agree with TRBD2. The CDR3 is made up of 15 amino acids. From germline, CDR1 is SGHTA and CDR2 FQGTGA. Germline trimming cut 4 bases from V and 0 bases from J; bases unmatched to any gene: 2. CDR3 sequence: CASSSGTSGSYEQYF. CDR3 DNA (partial): TGTGCCAGCAGCTCCGGGACTAGCGGCTCCTACGAG.

This clone was counted many times. The DNA ends 3 residues before the CDR3 does, and the rest of the CDR3 is filled in from the germline J gene. The rearrangement links TRBV20-1 to TRBJ2-7; no reliable D call. This CDR3 comprises 13 residues. Germline CDR1 DFQATT, CDR2 SNEGSKA (reference sequence). V was cut by 5 bases and J by 6 bases, with 17 bases left in between. The CDR3: CSAPMRDAGEQYF. The sequenced part of the CDR3 DNA is TGCAGTGCTCCAATGCGCGATGCAGGCGAG.

This clone was seen ten or more times. The observed sequence ends 3 residues before the CDR3 terminus, with the missing tail filled in from the germline J gene. The V gene is TRBV10-3, the J gene TRBJ1-3; D uncertain. Per germline, CDR1 ENHRY and CDR2 SYGVKD. The CDR3 has 13 residues. V gave up 5 bases and J gave up 0 bases, with 5 bases separating them. The CDR3 loop is CAISHTSGNTIYF. Partial CDR3 DNA: TGTGCCATCAGTCACACCTCTGGAAACACC.

In regard to this clone: From the germline J gene comes the end of the CDR3, since the read stops 3 residues before it. V usage is TRBV7-7 and J usage is TRBJ2-5; weak D call: TRBD2 (6 bases). Germline V gene lookup returns CDR1 SSHAT and CDR2 FNYEAQ (reference sequence). The CDR3 length is 14 residues. Deletions cut 1 base from V and 4 bases from J, with 10 bases between. The part of the CDR3 DNA that was read is TGTGCCAGCAGCTTAGGGGATAGCGGAGAGACC. Translating it yields CASSLGDSGET. The full CDR3 sequence reads CASSLGDSGETQYF.

There are many counts of this clone. The observed sequence ends 3 residues before the CDR3 terminus, with the missing tail filled in from the germline J gene. The V and J genes are TRBV13 and TRBJ1-4; 9 nucleotides line up with TRBD1. Germline CDR1 reads PRHDT; CDR2 reads FYEKMQ (reference sequence). The ends lost 7 bases at V and 2 bases at J; junction bases unmatched: 8. The CDR3 consists of 16 residues. This chain's CDR3 is CASTTGGSSTNEKLFF. The sequenced part of the CDR3 DNA is TGTGCCAGCACCACAGGGGGCTCATCGACTAATGAAAAA.

This clone was found many times. Read coverage stops 3 residues before the CDR3 terminus; the germline J gene supplies the remainder. The chain joins TRBV5-4 to TRBJ2-7; perhaps TRBD1 as D (6 bases). The CDR3 loop spans 14 amino acids. Trimming left V 4 bases short and J 0 bases short, with 11 bases between. Germline V CDR1 and CDR2: SGHNT, YYREEE (reference sequence). Incomplete CDR3 DNA: TGTGCCAGCAGCATAGGGACAAGCTCCTACGAG. This codes for CASSIGTSSYE. The CDR3 in full is CASSIGTSSYEQYF.

This clone has at least ten counts. The read ends 3 residues early relative to the CDR3; the germline J gene fills the gap. The J gene is TRBJ2-7, the V gene TRBV10-1; 9 bases line up with TRBD1. Germline CDR1 and CDR2: WNHNN and SYGVQD (reference sequence). J lost 4 bases, V lost 4 bases, and 14 bases had no gene match. The length of the CDR3 is 17 residues. The DNA read from the CDR3 is TGCGCCAGCAGTGGTTATATAGCCGGGACAGGGCAATACGAG. Amino acid sequence: CASSGYIAGTGQYE. The CDR3 as a whole reads CASSGYIAGTGQYEQYF.

This clone showed up many times. The CDR3 end is not reached by the read, which stops 3 residues before it; the germline J gene fills it in. The sample holds other DNA sequences that translate to the same CDR3. The gene calls are TRBV14 and TRBJ1-2; D not certain. Trimming pared 4 bases from V and 1 base from J, leaving 10 bases between. This CDR3 has 14 amino acids. The germline gives CDR1 SGHDN, CDR2 FVKESK. CDR3 amino acids: CASSLRTVNYGYTF. The sequenced part of the CDR3 DNA is TGTGCCAGCAGCCTTCGAACGGTTAACTATGGC.

In regard to this clone: The read halts 3 residues ahead of the CDR3 end, with the missing end drawn from the germline J gene. This chain connects TRBV5-4 to TRBJ2-7; the match to TRBD2 covers 13 bases. The CDR3 is made up of 15 amino acids. Germline values: CDR1 SGHNT, CDR2 YYREEE (reference sequence). The V and J ends lost 4 bases and 2 bases, in that order; junction bases with no gene match: 3. The CDR3 bases that were read are TGTGCCAGCAGCACTGGGACTAGCGGGACCTACGAG. Its translation: CASSTGTSGTYE. The full CDR3 sequence reads CASSTGTSGTYEQYF.

In regard to this clone: With the read ending 3 residues before the CDR3 end, the germline J gene is used to fill in that end. This chain connects TRBV19 to TRBJ1-2, with 7 bases that match TRBD1. Germline CDR1 LNHDA, CDR2 SQIVND (reference sequence). The CDR3 contains 14 residues. V shed 10 bases and J 1 base; nucleotides not matched to a gene: 9. CDR3 bases read: TGTGCCACTCAAGACAGGGACCTTAACTATGGC. Its translation is CATQDRDLNYG. The whole CDR3 sequence reads CATQDRDLNYGYTF.

Ten or more counts support this clone. The CDR3 is cut off 3 residues early in the read; its end comes from the germline J gene. The chain carries TRBV6-2 or TRBV6-3 and TRBJ1-6; possibly TRBD1 for D (6 bases). The V end lost 5 bases, the J end lost 7 bases, and 15 bases lay between the germline ends. The germline CDR1 and CDR2 sequences are MNHEY and SVGEGT. The CDR3 contains 15 residues. This chain's CDR3 is CASSDDGTPNSPLHF. The CDR3 DNA, read in part, is TGTGCCAGCAGTGACGACGGGACACCCAATTCACCC.

This clone was detected ten times or more. The read stops 3 residues short of the end of the CDR3; the missing end is completed from the germline J gene. The rearrangement links TRBV5-6 to TRBJ1-2, with TRBD1 identical over 8 bases. Trimming cost V 2 bases and J 4 bases; bases outside gene matches: 7. The germline gives CDR1 SGHDT, CDR2 YYEEEE. This CDR3 has 15 amino acids. This CDR3 is CASSFQGAGSYGYTF. The CDR3 DNA, read in part, is TGTGCCAGCAGCTTTCAGGGGGCGGGTTCCTATGGC.

This clone was picked up many times. The CDR3 is cut off 3 residues early in the read; its end comes from the germline J gene. The chain couples TRBV6-1 to TRBJ2-7; 10 nucleotides align to TRBD1. Unmatched junction bases numbered 1, after V lost 4 bases and J lost 4 bases. CDR1 and CDR2 (germline): MNHNS, SASEGT. The CDR3 has 13 residues. CDR3: CASSVDRGYEQYF. CDR3 DNA, as far as it was read: TGTGCCAGCAGTGTGGACAGGGGGTACGAG.

This clone was seen repeatedly, ten times or more. Sequencing ends 3 residues short of the CDR3 end; the germline J gene provides the rest. The rearrangement links TRBV19 to TRBJ1-1, with TRBD1 matching over 7 bases. Germline values: CDR1 LNHDA, CDR2 SQIVND (reference sequence). The CDR3 covers 16 residues. Trimming at V came to 7 bases and at J to 0 bases, leaving 11 bases not matched to a gene. The CDR3 spells CASTDFRGSMNTEAFF. Incomplete CDR3 DNA: TGTGCCAGTACCGATTTCAGGGGGAGTATGAACACTGAA.

This clone was detected many times. The read ends 3 residues shy of where the CDR3 ends; the end is completed using the germline J gene. This chain joins TRBV19 and TRBJ2-1; 10 nucleotides match TRBD2. The CDR3 length is 16 residues. Per the germline V gene, CDR1 is LNHDA and CDR2 is SQIVND (reference sequence). The V segment lost 1 base and the J segment 4 bases; nucleotides outside the gene matches: 4. CDR3 sequence: CASSIGAGGRYNEQFF. The sequenced CDR3 bases are TGTGCCAGTAGTATAGGAGCGGGGGGGAGGTACAATGAG.

As regards this clone: One base away lies a much larger clone, so this may be a sequencing read error. The read stops 3 residues short of the end of the CDR3; the missing end is completed from the germline J gene. The chain is built from TRBV19 and TRBJ1-1; D is undetermined. V dropped 5 bases and J dropped 4 bases, with 17 bases sitting between them. CDR3 length equals 15 residues. The germline V gene encodes CDR1 LNHDA and CDR2 SQIVND (reference sequence). CDR3 DNA (partial): TGTGCCAGTAGTTCCCCCACAGTTTCGAGCACTGAA. The encoded protein is CASSSPTVSSTE. The CDR3 in its entirety is CASSSPTVSSTEAFF.